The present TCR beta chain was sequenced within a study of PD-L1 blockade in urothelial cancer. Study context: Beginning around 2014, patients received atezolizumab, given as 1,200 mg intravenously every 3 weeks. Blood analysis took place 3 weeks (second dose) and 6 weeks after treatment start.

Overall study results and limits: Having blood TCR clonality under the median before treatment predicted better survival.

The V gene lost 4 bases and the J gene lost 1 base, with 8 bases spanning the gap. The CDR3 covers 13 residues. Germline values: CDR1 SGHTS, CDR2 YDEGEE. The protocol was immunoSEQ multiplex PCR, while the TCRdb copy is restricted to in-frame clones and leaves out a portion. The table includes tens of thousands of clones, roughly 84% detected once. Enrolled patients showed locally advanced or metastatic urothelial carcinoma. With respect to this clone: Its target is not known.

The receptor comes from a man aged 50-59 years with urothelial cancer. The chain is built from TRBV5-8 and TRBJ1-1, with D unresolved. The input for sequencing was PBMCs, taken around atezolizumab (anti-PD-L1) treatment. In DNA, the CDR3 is TGTGCCAGCAGCCGTAGTAAGAACACTGAAGCTTTCTTT. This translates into CASSRSKNTEAFF.